The 16 T cell receptor beta chains below come from one sample, sequenced in a study of blood T cells in healthy people across ages. The second PCR ran 7 to 11 cycles with a sample-barcoded 5' primer and J-beta primers. TCRdb reprocessed the 5' RACE reads with MiXCR, giving one entry per CDR3 protein. The sample shows roughly 800,000 distinct CDR3 sequences, 55% to 75% of them seen only once. The sample consisted of blood. Receptors originate from a man aged 30 to 39 in good health.

V and J are TRBV27 and TRBJ2-3, with a tentative D call TRBD2 (6 bases). This CDR3 has 15 amino acids. Between the trimmed V and J ends, which lost 8 bases and 1 base, there was a span of 16 bases. CDR1 is MNHEY, CDR2 SMNVEV, per germline (reference sequence). This CDR3 is CASSLSGEGTDTQYF. The CDR3 DNA sequence: TGTGCCAGCTCCCTATCGGGGGAGGGCACAGATACGCAGTATTTT.

V usage is TRBV11-1 and J usage is TRBJ2-7; D not certain. V lost 4 bases to trimming and J lost 1 base, with 11 bases between them. The germline V gene has CDR1 SGHAT and CDR2 FQDESV (reference sequence). The CDR3 is made up of 14 amino acids. CDR3 in amino acids: CASSSGAGSYEQYF. CDR3 sequence (DNA): TGTGCCAGCAGCTCCGGAGCAGGATCCTACGAGCAGTACTTC.

In DNA form, the CDR3 reads TGTGCCAGCAGCACAGGAAAAGTCGGGGACAGGGGTTCCTCTGGGGCCAACGTCCTGACTTTC. Amino acids: CASSTGKVGDRGSSGANVLTF. V usage is TRBV11-1 and J usage is TRBJ2-6; 10 nucleotides match TRBD1. V lost 5 bases to trimming and J lost 0 bases; unmatched junction nucleotides: 16. CDR3 length: 21 residues. CDR1 and CDR2 from the germline V gene are SGHAT and FQDESV (reference sequence). The variable domain in full, completed from reference TRBV11-1 and TRBJ2-6, reads EAEVAQSPRYKITEKSQAVAFWCDPISGHATLYWYRQILGQGPELLVQFQDESVVDDSQLPKDRFSAERLKGVDSTLKIQPAELGDSAMYLCASSTGKVGDRGSSGANVLTFGAGSRLTVL.

The rearrangement joins TRBV7-2 to TRBJ2-1; 8 nucleotides line up with TRBD1. In germline, CDR1 is SGHTA, CDR2 FQGNSA. This CDR3 is built from 14 residues. The ends lost 6 bases at V and 3 bases at J; junction bases unmatched: 4. CDR3: CASSETGVYNEQFF. CDR3 sequence (DNA): TGTGCCAGCAGTGAGACAGGGGTCTACAATGAGCAGTTCTTC.

The genes are TRBV30 and TRBJ2-5; maybe TRBD2 (6 bases). The J call may not be correct, given that the DNA end is closer to TRBJ2-7. From germline, CDR1 is GTSNPN and CDR2 SVGIG (reference sequence). The CDR3 has 12 residues. The CDR3 region has the DNA TGTGCCTGGTCCGGGGGTTCCTACGAGCAGTACTTC. Its protein product is CAWSGGSYEQYF.

This clonotype came up a few times. The V gene is TRBV27, the J gene TRBJ2-7; D is perhaps TRBD1 (5 bases). V lost 5 bases to trimming and J lost 8 bases, with 19 bases between them. The germline V gene has CDR1 MNHEY and CDR2 SMNVEV (reference sequence). The CDR3 runs 14 residues. The CDR3 DNA follows: TGTGCCAGCAGTATCTCCGACCCCAAGGGGAAGCAGTACTTC. It encodes CASSISDPKGKQYF.

Only a few counts were recorded for this clonotype. The chain couples TRBV28 to TRBJ2-3, with D possibly being TRBD1 or TRBD2 (5 bases each). Germline assignment: CDR1 MDHEN and CDR2 SYDVKM. The CDR3 totals 12 residues. Trimming left V 1 base short and J 7 bases short, with 6 bases between. Here the CDR3 DNA reads TGTGCCAGCAGTTTATTGGGACATACGCAGTATTTT. This translates into CASSLLGHTQYF. The full variable domain, rest sourced from reference TRBV28 and TRBJ2-3, is DVKVTQSSRYLVKRTGEKVFLECVQDMDHENMFWYRQDPGLGLRLIYFSYDVKMKEKGDIPEGYSVSREKKERFSLILESASTNQTSMYLCASSLLGHTQYFGPGTRLTVL.

This clonotype was picked up a small number of times. The CDR3 nucleotides are TGTGCCAGCAGCCCTCGCGCCGGGGTTTACTCACCCCTCCACTTT. It specifies CASSPRAGVYSPLHF. The chain combines TRBV14 with TRBJ1-6; D unresolved. The V gene's germline CDR1 is SGHDN and CDR2 FVKESK. CDR3 size: 15 residues. The V gene lost 4 bases and the J gene lost 10 bases, with 17 bases spanning the gap.

The chain couples TRBV6-8 to TRBJ2-1; TRBD2 aligns across 7 bases. This CDR3 has 17 residues. V gave up 2 bases and J gave up 6 bases; unmatched junction bases: 13. The V gene's germline CDR1 is MNHGY and CDR2 SAAAGT. CDR3 region: CASSYTVSLAASNEQFF. The CDR3 DNA reads TGTGCCAGCAGTTACACGGTTTCTCTAGCGGCTTCCAATGAGCAGTTCTTC.

The J gene is TRBJ2-6, the V gene TRBV6-1; 7 nucleotides match TRBD1. Germline trimming cut 6 bases from V and 2 bases from J; bases unmatched to any gene: 7. Germline V CDR1 and CDR2: MNHNS, SASEGT. The length of the CDR3 is 16 residues. CDR3 amino acids: CASRGTAGPGANVLTF. CDR3 nucleotide sequence: TGTGCCAGCAGGGGGACAGCTGGTCCTGGGGCCAACGTCCTGACTTTC.

About this clonotype itself: Possible read error: a much larger clone is one base away. J is TRBJ1-1 and V is TRBV5-8, with D hard to call. There are 14 residues in the CDR3. The germline CDR1 and CDR2 sequences are SGHTS and YDEGEE. The chain's CDR3 is CASSLTWMNTGAFF. The DNA for the CDR3 is TGTGCCAGCAGCTTGACGTGGATGAACACTGGAGCTTTCTTT.

J is TRBJ1-5 and V is TRBV28; D not certain. V lost 8 bases and J 0 bases, leaving 14 bases between the germline ends. CDR3 size: 15 residues. Germline CDR1 MDHEN, CDR2 SYDVKM. The CDR3 nucleotides are TGTGCCAGCGCGGTGAGATGGGATAGCAATCAGCCCCAGCATTTT. Its protein product is CASAVRWDSNQPQHF.

The CDR3 DNA follows: TGTGCCAGCAGCTCCGCCGGGACTAGCTTAGGGGCGACCCAGTACTTC. Translating it yields CASSSAGTSLGATQYF. The genes are TRBV7-2 and TRBJ2-7; 9 nucleotides align to TRBD2. The J call may be in error: the DNA end matches TRBJ2-5 better. Per the germline V gene, CDR1 is SGHTA and CDR2 is FQGNSA. This CDR3 region has 16 residues.

The chain links TRBV27 to TRBJ2-7; D perhaps matches TRBD2 (6 bases). The CDR3 contains 13 residues. CDR1 and CDR2 (germline): MNHEY, SMNVEV (reference sequence). V lost 3 bases, J lost 10 bases, and 16 bases lay in between. CDR3 in amino acids: CASSFGGGDRQYF. For the CDR3, the DNA is TGTGCCAGCAGTTTTGGAGGCGGGGATCGACAGTACTTC.

The chain uses TRBV7-2 and TRBJ2-7, with no clear D. V shed 5 bases and J shed 1 base, with 15 bases lying between them. Germline lookup yields CDR1 SGHTA and CDR2 FQGNSA. The CDR3 contains 15 residues. The CDR3 loop is CASSPQSGVSYEQYF. In DNA, the CDR3 is TGTGCCAGCAGCCCCCAAAGTGGGGTTTCCTACGAGCAGTACTTC. Full variable domain (missing parts from reference TRBV7-2 and TRBJ2-7): GAGVSQSPSNKVTEKGKDVELRCDPISGHTALYWYRQSLGQGLEFLIYFQGNSAPDKSGLPSDRFSAERTGGSVSTLTIQRTQQEDSAVYLCASSPQSGVSYEQYFGPGTRLTVT.

This chain uses TRBV30 with TRBJ2-1; 16 nucleotides agree with TRBD2. CDR1 and CDR2 from the germline V gene are GTSNPN and SVGIG (reference sequence). The ends lost 7 bases at V and 9 bases at J; junction bases unmatched: 15. CDR3 length: 17 residues. The CDR3 spells CAFEESGTSGGAFEQFF. The CDR3 nucleotides are TGTGCCTTTGAAGAATCCGGGACTAGCGGGGGGGCATTTGAGCAGTTCTTC. The full variable domain, rest sourced from reference TRBV30 and TRBJ2-1, is SQTIHQWPATLVQPVGSPLSLECTVEGTSNPNLYWYRQAAGRGLQLLFYSVGIGQISSEVPQNLSASRPQDRQFILSSKKLLLSDSGFYLCAFEESGTSGGAFEQFFGPGTRLTVL.